This T cell receptor beta chain was recovered during a study of CD8+ T cells in alopecia areata. Study-level information: Treated patients were given oral tofacitinib, which was dosed at 5 to 10 mg twice daily. Tofacitinib continued for 6 to 18 months and was then withheld for 6 months.

The V and J ends lost 5 bases and 4 bases respectively, with 12 bases between them. Germline V gene lookup returns CDR1 SGHTA and CDR2 FQGNSA. The CDR3 is made up of 13 amino acids. Documented treatment: oral pan-JAK inhibitor, 5-10 mg twice daily. Obtained from alopecia areata patients were lesional scalp punch biopsies along with peripheral blood. Study-wide results and caveats: Uncertainty about whether baseline CD8+ expansion is linked to response remains, with one nonresponder.

On this clone itself: Its specificity is unknown.

Sequencing used cDNA as its template, made by extracting RNA and reverse transcribing it. Sequencing used immunoSEQ multiplex PCR; TCRdb keeps in-frame clones, though not all of them. Among 200,000 to 250,000 clones listed, roughly 44% were seen once. Sequenced here: CD4+ T cells sorted from blood, sampled at approximately week 37, from a patient treated with tofacitinib. The sequence came from a human donor with alopecia areata. The chain combines TRBV7-2 with TRBJ2-7; D is ambiguous. The CDR3 region has the DNA TGTGCCAGCAGCCCTTTTTTGGGATACGAGCAGTACTTC. This translates into CASSPFLGYEQYF.